The next 20 T cell receptor beta chains were all read from a single sample in a study of tumor and adjacent non-tumor tissue in lung cancer. TCRbeta libraries were built with three rounds of nested PCR, modified from ARM-PCR. From the multiplex PCR reads, TCRdb called clonotypes with MiXCR, one entry per CDR3 protein. The sample has 95,000 to 150,000 distinct CDR3 sequences, about 66% seen once. RNA was extracted from bulk tissue without any cell sorting. Sequencing input: lung tumor tissue. The receptors were sampled from a man aged 25-45 years with non-small cell lung cancer.

Regarding this clonotype: A clone one base away is much larger, so this may be a read error. The rearrangement links TRBV29-1 to TRBJ2-3; TRBD2 might be the D (6 bases). CDR1 SQVTM and CDR2 ANQGSEA come from the germline V gene. The CDR3 has 14 amino acids. The CDR3 nucleotides are TGCAGCGCCCGGGGAGGTACTAGCATAGATACGCAGTATTTT. Its protein product is CSARGGTSIDTQYF.

V is TRBV6-5 and J is TRBJ2-2, with TRBD1 identical over 8 bases. This CDR3 contains 14 residues. Germline loops: CDR1 MNHEY, CDR2 SVGAGI. V dropped 6 bases and J dropped 10; count of bases not matched to a gene: 10. This chain's CDR3 is CASRETGDTKELFF. CDR3 DNA sequence: TGTGCCAGCAGAGAGACAGGGGATACCAAGGAGCTGTTTTTT.

The rearrangement links TRBV5-4 to TRBJ2-7, with 10 positions matching TRBD2. The CDR3 has 17 residues. The V segment lost 0 bases and the J segment 7 bases; nucleotides outside the gene matches: 13. The germline gives CDR1 SGHNT, CDR2 YYREEE (reference sequence). The CDR3 DNA is TGTGCCAGCAGCTTGGTCACACTAGCGGGGACCCAAGGGGAGCAGTACTTC. Residues: CASSLVTLAGTQGEQYF.

This clonotype showed up just a few times. This clone may be a read error of a much larger clone one base away. V and J are TRBV4-2 and TRBJ2-5; 8 bases match TRBD2. CDR1 is LGHNA, CDR2 YNFKEQ, per germline. CDR3 length: 16 residues. The CDR3 DNA reads TGTGCCAGCAGCTATACCTACGGGGGGGCCCAAGGGACCCAGTACTTC. This encodes CASSYTYGGAQGTQYF.

For this clonotype: One end of the junction varies from germline; a read error may be responsible. The rearrangement uses TRBV4-1 and TRBJ2-5; 7 bases line up with TRBD2. The CDR3 consists of 16 residues. Germline V CDR1 and CDR2: MGHRA, YSYEKL. This CDR3 is CTSSRDPLAEQETQYF. CDR3 in DNA: TGCACCAGCAGCCGAGACCCCCTAGCGGAGCAAGAGACCCAGTACTTC.

Of note for this clonotype: A much bigger clone sits one base away, suggesting this may be a read error. J is TRBJ2-2 and V is TRBV7-8, with 7 bases that match TRBD2. CDR1 is SGHVS and CDR2 is FQNEAQ in the germline V gene. The CDR3 runs 15 residues. CDR3 residues: CASSSRDYNTGEMFF. The CDR3 nucleotides read TGTGCCAGCAGCTCCCGGGACTACAACACCGGGGAGATGTTTTTT.

This clonotype was seen a few times. One end of the junction varies from germline; a read error may be responsible. The V gene is TRBV6-6, the J gene TRBJ1-2, with D perhaps matching TRBD1 (6 bases). The CDR3 has 12 residues. Germline lookup yields CDR1 MNHNY and CDR2 SVGAGI (reference sequence). The CDR3 DNA reads TGTGTCAGCAGGAACAGGGAAGGGGGCTACACCTTC. This encodes CVSRNREGGYTF.

In its sample, this clonotype was seen once. V and J are TRBV11-2 and TRBJ2-5; D not resolved. CDR3 size: 13 residues. Germline-derived CDR1 and CDR2 are SGHAT and FQNNGV. Trimming stripped 2 bases from V and 5 bases from J, with 9 bases between. This chain's CDR3 is CASSLPYHETQYF. DNA for the CDR3: TGTGCCAGCAGCTTACCCTATCATGAGACCCAGTACTTC.

A word on this clonotype: A read error may produce the germline difference seen at one junction end. The chain joins TRBV6-6 to TRBJ2-5; D may match TRBD1 or TRBD2 (7 bases each). The CDR3 contains 16 residues. Germline lookup yields CDR1 MNHNY and CDR2 SVGAGI (reference sequence). The CDR3 nucleotides read TGTGCCAGCAGGACCCCCGTGACAGGGAGGGGAGAGACCCAATACTTC. Translation: CASRTPVTGRGETQYF.

Of note for this clonotype: Being one base from a much bigger clone, this may be a read error. CDR3 amino acids: CNARDQGWEKLFF. CDR3 DNA sequence: TGCAATGCTAGAGACCAGGGGTGGGAAAAACTGTTTTTT. The chain recombines TRBV20-1 with TRBJ1-4, with D possibly matching TRBD1 (6 bases). The CDR3 length is 13 residues. The germline gives CDR1 DFQATT, CDR2 SNEGSKA (reference sequence).

This clonotype was counted between two and nine times. This chain links TRBV4-1 with TRBJ2-2; 8 bases are a match to TRBD2. The CDR3 has 17 amino acids. Germline trimming cut 3 bases from V and 1 base from J; bases unmatched to any gene: 7. Germline V lookup: CDR1 MGHRA, CDR2 YSYEKL. The CDR3 nucleotides are TGCGCCAGCAGCCACCCCTTAGCGGGGCGGAACACCGGGGAGCTGTTTTTT. Translating gives CASSHPLAGRNTGELFF.

This clonotype has just a few counts. The chain is built from TRBV5-8 and TRBJ1-2; D gene uncertain. V was cut by 5 bases and J by 0 bases, with 11 bases left in between. The V gene's germline CDR1 is SGHTS and CDR2 YDEGEE. This CDR3 spans 14 amino acids. CDR3 protein: CASSYEEANYGYTF. The CDR3 DNA reads TGTGCCAGCAGTTATGAAGAGGCTAACTATGGCTACACCTTC.

This chain links TRBV4-2 with TRBJ2-7, with 9 bases aligning to TRBD2. V shed 0 bases, J shed 7 bases, and the junction held 10 bases outside the gene matches. CDR1 is LGHNA and CDR2 is YNFKEQ in the germline V gene. This CDR3 has 16 residues. CDR3 bases: TGTGCCAGCAGCCAAGAAACGACTAGCGGAGGAGGTGAGCAGTACTTC. Protein sequence: CASSQETTSGGGEQYF.

This clonotype was observed many times. This chain connects TRBV11-2 to TRBJ2-1; 7 bases line up with TRBD2. Germline trimming cut 6 bases from V and 2 bases from J; bases unmatched to any gene: 10. CDR1 is SGHAT and CDR2 is FQNNGV in the germline V gene. CDR3 size: 16 residues. CDR3 protein: CASSFEAGIPYNEQFF. CDR3 nucleotide sequence: TGTGCCAGCAGTTTTGAAGCGGGGATCCCCTACAATGAGCAGTTCTTC.

V usage is TRBV10-3 and J usage is TRBJ1-4; no clear D gene. The V end lost 2 bases, the J end lost 7 bases, and 11 bases lay between the germline ends. Germline CDR1 is ENHRY and CDR2 is SYGVKD. This CDR3 is 14 amino acids long. DNA of the CDR3: TGTGCCATCAGTGAGGGCCTAAGGGCTGAAAAACTGTTTTTT. Its protein is CAISEGLRAEKLFF.

The chain recombines TRBV12-3 or TRBV12-4 with TRBJ1-2, with D tentatively TRBD1 (5 bases). The CDR3 covers 14 residues. The V end lost 1 base, the J end lost 9 bases, and 15 bases lay between the germline ends. The CDR3, as DNA: TGTGCCAGCAGTTTAGTTACTGGGGCGTATAGCTACACCTTC. This codes for CASSLVTGAYSYTF.

As for this clonotype: One junction end does not reproduce the germline sequence, and a read error may be involved. V gene TRBV11-1 combines with J gene TRBJ1-1, with D perhaps matching TRBD1 (6 bases). Germline CDR1 SGHAT, CDR2 FQDESV (reference sequence). The CDR3 contains 14 residues. This chain's CDR3 is CASSWTAVNIGALF. The CDR3 DNA follows: TGTGCCAGCAGCTGGACAGCTGTGAACATTGGAGCTCTCTTT.

This clonotype came up many times. The chain is built from TRBV12-3 or TRBV12-4 and TRBJ2-6, with D uncertain. This CDR3 contains 14 residues. V shed 5 bases and J shed 2 bases, with 7 bases lying between them. This CDR3 is CASSNRAGANVLTF. The CDR3 nucleotides are TGTGCCAGCAGTAACAGAGCTGGGGCCAACGTCCTGACTTTC.

With regard to this clonotype: Its ends do not fully match the called genes, so a read error is possible. This chain joins TRBV6-6 and TRBJ2-4; D is perhaps TRBD2 (5 bases). From germline, CDR1 is MNHNY and CDR2 SVGAGI (reference sequence). CDR3 length: 19 residues. The CDR3 region has the DNA TGTGCCAACAGTTACTCGAACAAGAGGACGGATCTAGCCAAAAACATTCACTACTTC. Translating gives CANSYSNKRTDLAKNIHYF.

Of note for this clonotype: At one of its ends the junction is not consistent with the germline gene, which may arise from a read error. The chain is built from TRBV6-9 and TRBJ2-6, with D perhaps matching TRBD1 or TRBD2 (5 bases each). The CDR3 runs to 17 residues. From germline, CDR1 is MNHGY and CDR2 SVAAGI. CDR3 nucleotide sequence: TGTGCCAGCAGTTATCATTGGGCGGGCCCTGGGGCCAACGTCCTGACTTTT. Translated: CASSYHWAGPGANVLTF.